The T cell receptor beta chain under discussion was sequenced for a study of control samples from healthy donors and cancer patients. Clones were sequenced by immunoSEQ multiplex PCR, and TCRdb holds only the in-frame ones, with some missing. Among 100,000 to 150,000 clones listed, 92% were seen once. V was clipped by 1 base and J by 5 bases, with 9 bases between them. From germline, CDR1 is MNHEY and CDR2 SMNVEV (reference sequence). The CDR3 spans 14 residues. This chain connects TRBV27 to TRBJ1-5; TRBD1 is a possible D gene (6 bases). The source material was blood. This receptor was taken from a woman aged 50 to 65 in good health. DNA of the CDR3: TGTGCCAGCAGTTTATTGGGGGGGCATCAGCCCCAGCATTTT. Translated, it gives CASSLLGGHQPQHF.